This TCR beta chain was recovered during a study of blood T cell repertoires in COVID-19. On the study more broadly: COVID-19 samples collected from the United States, Italy and Spain covered acute and convalescent phases. Sources were T cells, B-cell-depleted T cells, or PBMCs; the material itself was cDNA or gDNA.

This CDR3 region has 15 residues. The germline CDR1 and CDR2 sequences are MNHEY and SVGAGI. Trimming at V came to 4 bases and at J to 8 bases, leaving 8 bases not matched to a gene. Authors' methods: Amplification of reference gene primers provided the estimated nucleated cell counts. Sequencing was performed with immunoSEQ multiplex PCR; in TCRdb, only in-frame clones are kept and a portion is missing. V and J calls and clone size follow that table, whereas D and trimming were derived from the DNA. The table lists more than 200,000 clones, about 86% of them singletons. The chain links TRBV6-5 to TRBJ1-4; 9 bases match TRBD1. The sequenced material came from peripheral blood. The receptor was derived from an elderly man with acute or convalescent COVID-19. CDR3 sequence (DNA): TGTGCCAGCAGTTCCCCGGGACAGGGAAGGGAAAAACTGTTTTTT. The encoded protein is CASSSPGQGREKLFF.